A selection of T cell receptor beta chains follows, all from one sample in a study of control samples from healthy donors and cancer patients. Clones were read by immunoSEQ multiplex PCR, and TCRdb kept only the in-frame ones, dropping some. The data show 98,000 or so clones, with roughly three quarters seen just once and about 10% held by the top ten. Sequencing was carried out using blood. These receptors were collected from a woman younger than 45 in good health. Both conserved end residues are part of each CDR3. Fields, in order: CDR3 length, V gene, clone size, J gene, D gene, CDR3 protein, CDR3 DNA. A D gene is named only where the DNA matches it firmly. Size values are once, few and many counts, or a class for expanded clones, and some rows have none.

cdr3_length: 12
v_call: TRBV23-1
clone_size: -
j_call: TRBJ2-1
d_call: -
cdr3_aa: CASSQSGAGKFF
cdr3_nt: TGCGCCAGCAGTCAATCTGGGGCCGGCAAGTTCTTC

cdr3_length: 16
v_call: TRBV5-1
clone_size: -
j_call: TRBJ1-3
d_call: -
cdr3_aa: CASSLGGHGAGNTIYF
cdr3_nt: TGCGCCAGCAGCTTGGGGGGACACGGAGCGGGAAACACCATATATTTT

cdr3_length: 15
v_call: TRBV6-2/TRBV6-3
clone_size: -
j_call: TRBJ1-6
d_call: -
cdr3_aa: CASSRTRDGYSPLHF
cdr3_nt: TGTGCCAGCAGCCGGACCCGCGACGGATATTCACCCCTCCACTTT

cdr3_length: 13
v_call: TRBV6-1
clone_size: -
j_call: TRBJ1-5
d_call: TRBD1
cdr3_aa: CASSDRGPQPQHF
cdr3_nt: TGTGCCAGCAGTGACAGGGGGCCTCAGCCCCAGCATTTT

cdr3_length: 13
v_call: TRBV19
clone_size: -
j_call: TRBJ2-7
d_call: TRBD2
cdr3_aa: CASSRTSQYEQYF
cdr3_nt: TGTGCCAGTAGTAGGACTAGTCAGTACGAGCAGTACTTC

cdr3_length: 14
v_call: TRBV9
clone_size: -
j_call: TRBJ2-3
d_call: TRBD2
cdr3_aa: CASSEGGGVYTQYF
cdr3_nt: TGTGCCAGCAGCGAGGGTGGGGGGGTCTATACGCAGTATTTT

cdr3_length: 16
v_call: TRBV11-3
clone_size: -
j_call: TRBJ2-3
d_call: -
cdr3_aa: CASSPRSGGYTDTQYF
cdr3_nt: TGTGCCAGCAGCCCTCGCTCCGGGGGATACACAGATACGCAGTATTTT

cdr3_length: 13
v_call: TRBV30
clone_size: -
j_call: TRBJ1-5
d_call: TRBD1
cdr3_aa: CAWGTGGRQPQHF
cdr3_nt: TGTGCCTGGGGGACAGGGGGACGGCAGCCCCAGCATTTT

cdr3_length: 14
v_call: TRBV5-8
clone_size: -
j_call: TRBJ2-5
d_call: -
cdr3_aa: CASSLGYTQETQYF
cdr3_nt: TGTGCCAGCAGCTTGGGGTATACACAAGAGACCCAGTACTTC

cdr3_length: 15
v_call: TRBV27
clone_size: -
j_call: TRBJ2-7
d_call: TRBD1
cdr3_aa: CASSPSRGTGAEQYF
cdr3_nt: TGTGCCAGCAGTCCCTCTCGGGGGACAGGGGCCGAGCAGTACTTC

cdr3_length: 16
v_call: TRBV5-8
clone_size: -
j_call: TRBJ1-4
d_call: -
cdr3_aa: CASSNRVEATNEKLFF
cdr3_nt: TGTGCCAGCAGCAACAGGGTGGAGGCGACTAATGAAAAACTGTTTTTT

cdr3_length: 13
v_call: TRBV12-5
clone_size: -
j_call: TRBJ1-1
d_call: -
cdr3_aa: CASARIMNTEAFF
cdr3_nt: TGTGCTAGTGCCAGAATTATGAACACTGAAGCTTTCTTT

cdr3_length: 13
v_call: TRBV7-9
clone_size: -
j_call: TRBJ1-2
d_call: -
cdr3_aa: CASSLGSTLGYTF
cdr3_nt: TGTGCCAGCAGCTTAGGCAGCACTTTAGGCTACACCTTC

cdr3_length: 14
v_call: TRBV11-2
clone_size: -
j_call: TRBJ1-5
d_call: TRBD1
cdr3_aa: CASSPGQFNQPQHF
cdr3_nt: TGTGCCAGCAGCCCGGGACAGTTCAATCAGCCCCAGCATTTT

cdr3_length: 13
v_call: TRBV13
clone_size: -
j_call: TRBJ2-1
d_call: -
cdr3_aa: CASSLGQGHEQFF
cdr3_nt: TGTGCCAGCAGCTTGGGGCAGGGGCATGAGCAGTTCTTC

cdr3_length: 13
v_call: TRBV2
clone_size: -
j_call: TRBJ1-5
d_call: -
cdr3_aa: CASKGDGNQPQHF
cdr3_nt: TGTGCCAGCAAGGGGGACGGCAATCAGCCCCAGCATTTT

cdr3_length: 15
v_call: TRBV9
clone_size: -
j_call: TRBJ1-5
d_call: TRBD1
cdr3_aa: CASSAFGTADEPQHF
cdr3_nt: TGTGCCAGCAGCGCCTTCGGGACAGCTGATGAGCCCCAGCATTTT

cdr3_length: 13
v_call: TRBV6-5
clone_size: -
j_call: TRBJ2-7
d_call: -
cdr3_aa: CASSSNREYEQYF
cdr3_nt: TGTGCCAGCAGCTCGAACAGGGAATACGAGCAGTACTTC

cdr3_length: 15
v_call: TRBV27
clone_size: -
j_call: TRBJ2-7
d_call: -
cdr3_aa: CASSFTGPGPDEQYF
cdr3_nt: TGTGCCAGCAGTTTTACAGGGCCGGGTCCAGACGAGCAGTACTTC

cdr3_length: 15
v_call: TRBV6-1
clone_size: few
j_call: TRBJ2-3
d_call: TRBD2
cdr3_aa: CASSELAGGANTQYF
cdr3_nt: TGTGCCAGCAGTGAGCTAGCGGGGGGAGCTAATACGCAGTATTTT

cdr3_length: 13
v_call: TRBV7-9
clone_size: few
j_call: TRBJ1-2
d_call: TRBD1
cdr3_aa: CASSESGGYGYTF
cdr3_nt: TGTGCCAGCAGCGAATCAGGGGGCTATGGCTACACCTTC

cdr3_length: 15
v_call: TRBV5-1
clone_size: -
j_call: TRBJ2-3
d_call: TRBD2
cdr3_aa: CASSLGIAGRDTQYF
cdr3_nt: TGCGCCAGCAGCCTAGGAATAGCGGGGCGAGATACGCAGTATTTT

cdr3_length: 15
v_call: TRBV6-6
clone_size: -
j_call: TRBJ2-2
d_call: -
cdr3_aa: CASSYSVLGSGELFF
cdr3_nt: TGTGCCAGCAGTTACTCGGTTCTGGGGTCGGGGGAGCTGTTTTTT

cdr3_length: 15
v_call: TRBV9
clone_size: -
j_call: TRBJ2-3
d_call: -
cdr3_aa: CASSPTARPADTQYF
cdr3_nt: TGTGCCAGCAGCCCGACAGCTCGGCCGGCAGATACGCAGTATTTT

cdr3_length: 14
v_call: TRBV24-1
clone_size: once
j_call: TRBJ2-3
d_call: -
cdr3_aa: CATSDLRNTDTQYF
cdr3_nt: TGTGCCACCAGTGATTTGAGGAACACAGATACGCAGTATTTT

cdr3_length: 14
v_call: TRBV5-4
clone_size: once
j_call: TRBJ2-4
d_call: TRBD1
cdr3_aa: CASSIDRGQNIQYF
cdr3_nt: TGTGCCAGCAGCATCGACAGGGGGCAAAACATTCAGTACTTC

cdr3_length: 16
v_call: TRBV10-1
clone_size: -
j_call: TRBJ2-1
d_call: -
cdr3_aa: CASSESPGPSYNEQFF
cdr3_nt: TGCGCCAGCAGTGAGTCGCCGGGGCCCTCCTACAATGAGCAGTTCTTC